These T cell receptor beta chains were read from a single sample in a study of blood T cell repertoires in COVID-19. Measured with immunoSEQ multiplex PCR; TCRdb has only the in-frame clones, and not every one. The table includes some 70,000 clones, over 70% detected once. Input material: peripheral blood. The receptors were gathered from a man aged 45-60 years with active COVID-19. The conserved cysteine and the conserved F or W are not part of the CDR3 here. Each record gives: V gene, J gene, clone size, CDR3 protein. The size entry is marked missing in some rows and otherwise reads once, few, many or a size class.

v_call: TRBV9; j_call: TRBJ2-5; clone_size: .; cdr3_aa: ASSVAEGGRETQY
v_call: TRBV19; j_call: TRBJ2-2; clone_size: .; cdr3_aa: ASSLPADRGKHTGELF
v_call: TRBV7-2; j_call: TRBJ1-1; clone_size: .; cdr3_aa: ASSAVGLSVAF
v_call: TRBV7-2; j_call: TRBJ1-1; clone_size: .; cdr3_aa: ASSSISGRGNTEAF
v_call: TRBV4-3; j_call: TRBJ1-2; clone_size: .; cdr3_aa: ASSQPGGNYGYT
v_call: TRBV5-6; j_call: TRBJ1-4; clone_size: .; cdr3_aa: ASSSQGGGEKLF
v_call: TRBV6-1; j_call: TRBJ1-1; clone_size: .; cdr3_aa: ASSEAGTGNTEAF
v_call: TRBV15; j_call: TRBJ1-3; clone_size: .; cdr3_aa: ATSVGGGKAENTIY
v_call: TRBV28; j_call: TRBJ2-3; clone_size: .; cdr3_aa: ASSYWGVSTDTQY
v_call: TRBV7-2; j_call: TRBJ2-5; clone_size: once; cdr3_aa: ASSQVRGAEGTQY
v_call: TRBV30; j_call: TRBJ2-4; clone_size: .; cdr3_aa: AWSGQGGIQY
v_call: TRBV6-1; j_call: TRBJ1-4; clone_size: .; cdr3_aa: ASSEAGARSTNEKLF
v_call: TRBV12-3/TRBV12-4; j_call: TRBJ2-1; clone_size: .; cdr3_aa: ASSSAGGLRQF
v_call: TRBV28; j_call: TRBJ1-4; clone_size: .; cdr3_aa: ASSFATASGEKLF
v_call: TRBV7-3; j_call: TRBJ2-2; clone_size: .; cdr3_aa: ASSSTGSGELF
v_call: TRBV4-3; j_call: TRBJ2-3; clone_size: .; cdr3_aa: ASSQDREVDTQY
v_call: TRBV2; j_call: TRBJ1-2; clone_size: .; cdr3_aa: ASSEQGSGGYT
v_call: TRBV6-2/TRBV6-3; j_call: TRBJ2-7; clone_size: .; cdr3_aa: ASSRRQGSSYEQY
v_call: TRBV7-9; j_call: TRBJ2-7; clone_size: .; cdr3_aa: ASSLAFFL
v_call: TRBV7-9; j_call: TRBJ1-2; clone_size: .; cdr3_aa: ASSNDRYGYT
v_call: TRBV4-1; j_call: TRBJ2-7; clone_size: once; cdr3_aa: ASSQVSGGATEQY
v_call: TRBV7-2; j_call: TRBJ1-2; clone_size: .; cdr3_aa: ASSLGGSRYGYT
v_call: TRBV7-9; j_call: TRBJ1-2; clone_size: .; cdr3_aa: ASSLDQGAGGYT
v_call: TRBV5-1; j_call: TRBJ1-2; clone_size: .; cdr3_aa: ASSLDGGLIYGYT
v_call: TRBV19; j_call: TRBJ1-2; clone_size: .; cdr3_aa: ATSFRLSNYGYT
v_call: TRBV29-1; j_call: TRBJ2-7; clone_size: .; cdr3_aa: SVITGAYEQY
v_call: TRBV6-4; j_call: TRBJ2-3; clone_size: .; cdr3_aa: ASSRGGTGTDTQY
v_call: TRBV7-3; j_call: TRBJ1-1; clone_size: .; cdr3_aa: ASSSFQGTEAF
v_call: TRBV7-2; j_call: TRBJ2-2; clone_size: .; cdr3_aa: ASSTGLVGGELF
v_call: TRBV12-5; j_call: TRBJ2-2; clone_size: .; cdr3_aa: ASGIILDRLNTGELF
v_call: TRBV7-2; j_call: TRBJ2-1; clone_size: .; cdr3_aa: ASSPGLGEYNEQF
v_call: TRBV24-1; j_call: TRBJ1-1; clone_size: .; cdr3_aa: ATRDTLGNTEAF